This TCR beta chain originates from a study of T-cell memory formation after mild COVID-19. General observations from the study: A second wave of clones peaked on day 37, and their SARS-CoV-2 specificity went unconfirmed. Researchers found some responding clones in pre-infection memory, a sign that cross-reactive memory joined.

As regards this clonotype: The antigen remains unidentified.

The germline CDR1 and CDR2 sequences are SGHRS and YFSETQ. The CDR3 length is 16 residues. Trimming cost V 4 bases and J 0 bases; bases outside gene matches: 9. Using its own MiXCR run on the 5' RACE reads, TCRdb lists one record per CDR3 protein. This table has some 320,000 distinct CDR3 sequences, less than 20% appearing once. V usage is TRBV5-1 and J usage is TRBJ2-7; 8 bases line up with TRBD1. This receptor was identified in a young man who had mild COVID-19 (a few samples of this study predate the infection). Cell type and time point are not known. The sequenced material came from PBMCs or a T cell subset sorted from them (not recorded which). CDR3 nucleotides: TGCGCCAGCAGCCGGAGGACAGGGCAATACTCCTACGAGCAGTACTTC. Translating gives CASSRRTGQYSYEQYF.